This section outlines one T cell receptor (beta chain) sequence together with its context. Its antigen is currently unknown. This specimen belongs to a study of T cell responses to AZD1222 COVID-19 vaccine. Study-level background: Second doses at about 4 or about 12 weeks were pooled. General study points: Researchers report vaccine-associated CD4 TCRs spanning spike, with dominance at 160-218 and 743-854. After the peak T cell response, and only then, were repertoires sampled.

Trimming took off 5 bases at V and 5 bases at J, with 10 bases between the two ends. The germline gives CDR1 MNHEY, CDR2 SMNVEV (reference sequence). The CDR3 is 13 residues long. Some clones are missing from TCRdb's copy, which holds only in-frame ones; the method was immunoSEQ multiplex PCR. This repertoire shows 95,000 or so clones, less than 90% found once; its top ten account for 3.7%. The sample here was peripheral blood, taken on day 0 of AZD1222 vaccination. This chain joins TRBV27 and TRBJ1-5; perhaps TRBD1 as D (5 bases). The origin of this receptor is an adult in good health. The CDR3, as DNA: TGTGCCAGCAGTCAACGGGGGGATCAGCCCCAGCATTTT. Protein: CASSQRGDQPQHF.